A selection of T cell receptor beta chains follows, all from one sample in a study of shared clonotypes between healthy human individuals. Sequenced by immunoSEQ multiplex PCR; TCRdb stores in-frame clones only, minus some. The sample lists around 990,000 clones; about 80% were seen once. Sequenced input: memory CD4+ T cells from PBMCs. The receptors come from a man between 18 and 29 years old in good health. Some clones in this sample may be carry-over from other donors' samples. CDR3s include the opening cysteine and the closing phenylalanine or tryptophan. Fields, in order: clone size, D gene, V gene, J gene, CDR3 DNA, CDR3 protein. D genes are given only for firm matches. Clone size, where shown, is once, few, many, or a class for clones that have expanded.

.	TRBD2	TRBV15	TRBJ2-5	TGTGCCACCAGCAGTAGACTAGCGGCGAAGACCCAGTACTTC	CATSSRLAAKTQYF
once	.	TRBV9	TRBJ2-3	TGTGCCAGCAGCGCACTGGGGGGGGCGGATACGCAGTATTTT	CASSALGGADTQYF
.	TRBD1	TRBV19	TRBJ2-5	TGTGCCAGTAGTATACGAGGACAGGGGCGAGAAGAGACCCAGTACTTC	CASSIRGQGREETQYF
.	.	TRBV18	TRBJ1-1	TGTGCCAGCTCACCACCCGAAGGGAGAGCTTTCTTT	CASSPPEGRAFF
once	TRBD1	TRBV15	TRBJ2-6	TGTGCCACCAGCAGAGGGGGGACAGCTGGGGCCAACGTCCTGACTTTC	CATSRGGTAGANVLTF
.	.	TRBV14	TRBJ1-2	TGTGCCAGCAGCTCCGGGACTAACTATGGCTACACCTTC	CASSSGTNYGYTF
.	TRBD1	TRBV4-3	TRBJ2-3	TGCGCCAGCAGCCAAGATACAGGGGGAACAGATACGCAGTATTTT	CASSQDTGGTDTQYF
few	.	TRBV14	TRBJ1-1	TGTGCCAGCAGCCCGCTGGGAGGGGGGACTGAAGCTTTCTTT	CASSPLGGGTEAFF
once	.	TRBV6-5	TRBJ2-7	TGTGCCAGCAGTTACTCGAGGACAGAGATTGCCCACGAGCAGTACTTC	CASSYSRTEIAHEQYF
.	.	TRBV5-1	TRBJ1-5	TGCGCCAGCAGCTTGGCCTCAGATCAGCCCCAGCATTTT	CASSLASDQPQHF
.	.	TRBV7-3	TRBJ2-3	TGTGCCAGCAGCCTCGGGAGTAGCAATTCCGCAGATACGCAGTATTTT	CASSLGSSNSADTQYF
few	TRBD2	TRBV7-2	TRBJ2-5	TGTGCCAGCAGCCCAACGCGGGAGAAAGAGACCCAGTACTTC	CASSPTREKETQYF
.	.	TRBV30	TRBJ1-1	TGTGCCTGGAGAATGAACACTGAAGCTTTCTTT	CAWRMNTEAFF
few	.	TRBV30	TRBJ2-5	TGTGCCTGGGGGGGGATAGGGACCCAGTACTTC	CAWGGIGTQYF
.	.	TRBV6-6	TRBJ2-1	TGTGCCAGCAGGGTGGAGTACAATGAGCAGTTCTTC	CASRVEYNEQFF
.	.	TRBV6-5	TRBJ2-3	TGTGCCAGCAGTTACTCGTCCAGCGCAGATACGCAGTATTTT	CASSYSSSADTQYF
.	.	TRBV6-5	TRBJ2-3	TGTGCCAGCAGGGCCAGGGATACGCAGTATTTT	CASRARDTQYF
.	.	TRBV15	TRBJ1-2	TGTGCCACCAGCAGAGTGTGGGCAGCCTTTACAGAACGCTATGGCTACACCTTC	CATSRVWAAFTERYGYTF
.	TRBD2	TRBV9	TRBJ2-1	TGTGCCAGCAGCCCCTCGAGCGGGAGGATGGGGCAGTTCTTC	CASSPSSGRMGQFF
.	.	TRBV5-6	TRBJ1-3	TGTGCCAGCGGCCTGGGGAACTCTGGAAACACCATATATTTT	CASGLGNSGNTIYF
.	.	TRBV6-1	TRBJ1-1	TGTGCCAGCACCCCCTTGGCGGTAAGCACTGAAGCTTTCTTT	CASTPLAVSTEAFF
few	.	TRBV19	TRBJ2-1	TGTGCCAGTAGTATCCCCAGACAGAACAATGAGCAGTTCTTC	CASSIPRQNNEQFF
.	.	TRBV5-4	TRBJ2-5	TGTGCCAGCAGCTTGCTGGGACTTCAAGAGACCCAGTACTTC	CASSLLGLQETQYF
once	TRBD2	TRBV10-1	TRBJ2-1	TGCGCCAGCAGTGAGAATGAGCGGGAGGACAATGAGCAGTTCTTC	CASSENEREDNEQFF
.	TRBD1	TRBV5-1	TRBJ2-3	TGCGCCAGCAGTATGGACAGGGCGGATACGCAGTATTTT	CASSMDRADTQYF
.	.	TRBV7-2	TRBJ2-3	TGTGCCAGCAGCTTAGGCTACGGCACAGATACGCAGTATTTT	CASSLGYGTDTQYF
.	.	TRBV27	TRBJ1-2	TGTGCCAGCAGCCCTTCGGGTGGAGGGAGGAGAGGCTACACCTTC	CASSPSGGGRRGYTF
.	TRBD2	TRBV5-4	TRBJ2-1	TGTGCCAGCAGCTCGGGACTAGCGGGAGGGTTTGAGCAGTTCTTC	CASSSGLAGGFEQFF
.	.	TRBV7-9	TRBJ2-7	TGTGCCAGCAGCTTAGGAAGACACAGCTACGAGCAGTACTTC	CASSLGRHSYEQYF
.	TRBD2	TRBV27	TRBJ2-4	TGTGCCAGCAGTTTGGGAGGGGCAGGAATCATCCAAAACATTCAGTACTTC	CASSLGGAGIIQNIQYF
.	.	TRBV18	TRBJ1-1	TGTGCCAGCTCAACCCGACAGGAAAACACTGAAGCTTTCTTT	CASSTRQENTEAFF
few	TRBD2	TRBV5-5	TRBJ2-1	TGTGCCAGCAGCTTAGTTCCACTAGCGGGAGGGTTTGATAATGAGCAGTTCTTC	CASSLVPLAGGFDNEQFF
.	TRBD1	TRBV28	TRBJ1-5	TGTGCCAGCTCTAGGACAGGGATGACTTCTGGTCAGCCCCAGCATTTT	CASSRTGMTSGQPQHF
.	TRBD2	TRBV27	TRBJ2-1	TGTGCCAGCAGTTGGGAGGGACTAGCGGGCGTCAATGAGCAGTTCTTC	CASSWEGLAGVNEQFF
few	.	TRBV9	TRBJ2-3	TGTGCCAGCAGCGTAGGGTCCGTCACAGATACGCAGTATTTT	CASSVGSVTDTQYF
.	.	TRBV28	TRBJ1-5	TGTGCCAGCAGTTTAGCGGGGGGTGGGAATCAGCCCCAGCATTTT	CASSLAGGGNQPQHF
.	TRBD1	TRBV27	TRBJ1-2	TGTGCCAGCAGTTTAGCAGGGGGCTATGGCTACACCTTC	CASSLAGGYGYTF
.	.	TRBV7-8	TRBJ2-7	TGTGCCAGCACCAAAGGGGGTAGACAGATTACTACCTACGAGCAGTACTTC	CASTKGGRQITTYEQYF
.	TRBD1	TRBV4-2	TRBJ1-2	TGTGCCAGCAGCCCTGAGGCTCGGACAGGTACTTATGGCTACACCTTC	CASSPEARTGTYGYTF
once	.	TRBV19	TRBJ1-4	TGTGCCAGTAGTATACCGCCAGGTCCCGCCCTTTTT	CASSIPPGPALF
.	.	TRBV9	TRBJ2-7	TGTGCCAGCAGCGTAGCTCCAAGGGTCGACGAGCAGTACTTC	CASSVAPRVDEQYF
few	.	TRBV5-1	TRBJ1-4	TGCGCCAGCAGCTTGGATGCGGGACGGAGTAATGAAAAACTGTTTTTT	CASSLDAGRSNEKLFF
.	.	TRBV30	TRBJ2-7	TGTGCCTGGAGCGTGGACAGCTACGAGCAGTACTTC	CAWSVDSYEQYF
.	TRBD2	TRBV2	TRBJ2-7	TGTGCCAGCACCCTTCACCTAGCGGGAGTGTCCTACGAGCAGTACTTC	CASTLHLAGVSYEQYF
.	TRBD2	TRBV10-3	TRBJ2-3	TGTGCCATCAGCGGGACTAGTCGGGATACGCAGTATTTT	CAISGTSRDTQYF
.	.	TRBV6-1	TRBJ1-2	TGTGCCAGCAGTGACCCAAACAAAGGAGAATATGGCTACACCTTC	CASSDPNKGEYGYTF
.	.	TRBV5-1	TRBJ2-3	TGCGCCAGCAGCTCTCATAGCACAGATACGCAGTATTTT	CASSSHSTDTQYF
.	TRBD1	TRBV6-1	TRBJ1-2	TGTGCCAGCAGGGGCTGGGACAGCTATGGTGGCTACACCTTC	CASRGWDSYGGYTF
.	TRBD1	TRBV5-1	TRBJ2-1	TGCGCCAGCAGTTTGACCCCGGGACAGGGGTCCTATGAGCAGTTCTTC	CASSLTPGQGSYEQFF
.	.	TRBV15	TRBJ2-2	TGTGCCACCAGCAGATCCCTATCGCCTTTGGCCTGGGAGCTGTTTTTT	CATSRSLSPLAWELFF
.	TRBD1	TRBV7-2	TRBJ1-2	TGTGCCAGCAGCCCCGACAGGGATTATGGCTACACCTTC	CASSPDRDYGYTF
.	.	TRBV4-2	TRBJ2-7	TGTGCCAGCAGCCAACCGGGACGCATCTACGAGCAGTACTTC	CASSQPGRIYEQYF
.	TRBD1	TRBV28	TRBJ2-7	TGTGCCAGCAGTTCGTCCGGGACAGGGGTGAGGGAGCAGTACTTC	CASSSSGTGVREQYF
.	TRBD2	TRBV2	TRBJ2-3	TGTGCCAGCAGTGAATGGGCGGGAGTAGCAGATACGCAGTATTTT	CASSEWAGVADTQYF
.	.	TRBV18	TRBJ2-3	TGTGCCAGCTCACCGGGACTCTCTAGCACAGATACGCAGTATTTT	CASSPGLSSTDTQYF